The sequence of this T cell receptor beta chain was determined in a study of T cell repertoires in cytomegalovirus infection. TCRdb called the reads again in MiXCR, with one record for every CDR3 protein. The sample holds 300,000 to 400,000 distinct CDR3 sequences, 15% to 20% seen once. Germline lookup yields CDR1 DFQATT and CDR2 SNEGSKA (reference sequence). V lost 1 base and J 0 bases, leaving 16 bases between the germline ends. The CDR3 totals 17 residues. The chain recombines TRBV20-1 with TRBJ2-4; no firm D call. Sequenced sample: PBMCs. The receptor was derived from a human donor in good health (CMV status not recorded). Some clones in this sample may be carry-over from other donors' samples. The CDR3 sequence: CSARVLTPSLAKNIQYF. In DNA form, the CDR3 reads TGCAGTGCTAGAGTTTTGACTCCCTCACTAGCCAAAAACATTCAGTACTTC.